A selection of T cell receptor beta chains follows, all from one sample in a study of cytomegalovirus exposure and HLA in healthy donors. Profiling relied on immunoSEQ multiplex PCR, and the TCRdb table lists in-frame clones only, not all of them. The sample includes 80,000 to 100,000 clones, around 90% of them seen just once. Sequenced input: PBMCs. Source of these receptors: a woman under 40 in good health and CMV-seronegative. Each CDR3 is given with its conserved first and last residue. The D gene is left open where the match is weak. Some rows mark clone size as missing; the rest say once, few, many or name a class of expanded clone.

V gene	clone size	D gene	J gene	CDR3 length	CDR3 protein	CDR3 DNA
TRBV27	-	TRBD2	TRBJ2-2	14	CASSLPGGTGELFF	TGTGCCAGCAGCCTGCCGGGGGGCACCGGGGAGCTGTTTTTT
TRBV18	once	TRBD1	TRBJ1-4	15	CASSPRDSWGEKLFF	TGTGCCAGCTCACCTAGGGACAGCTGGGGAGAAAAACTGTTTTTT
TRBV7-2	-	-	TRBJ1-6	13	CASSLERESPLHF	TGTGCCAGCAGCTTAGAACGGGAATCACCCCTCCACTTT
TRBV2	-	TRBD2	TRBJ2-1	16	CASSEALMPVGDYRFF	TGTGCCAGCAGTGAAGCGCTGATGCCCGTGGGGGACTATAGGTTCTTC
TRBV13	-	-	TRBJ2-1	15	CASSLVGGSYNEQFF	TGTGCCAGCAGCTTAGTCGGCGGGTCCTACAATGAGCAGTTCTTC
TRBV5-1	-	TRBD1	TRBJ1-1	16	CASSLTGKKGYTEAFF	TGCGCCAGCAGCCTGACAGGGAAGAAGGGGTACACTGAAGCTTTCTTT
TRBV5-4	-	TRBD1	TRBJ1-6	16	CASSTRDRGDSSPLHF	TGTGCCAGCAGCACCAGGGACAGGGGGGATAGTTCACCCCTCCACTTT
TRBV29-1	many	-	TRBJ2-5	13	CSVGAGDGSTQYF	TGCAGCGTTGGGGCCGGGGATGGATCGACCCAGTACTTC
TRBV28	once	TRBD1	TRBJ1-4	14	CASSLGDSNEKLFF	TGTGCCAGCAGTTTGGGGGACAGCAATGAAAAACTGTTTTTT
TRBV6-1	-	TRBD1	TRBJ2-7	14	CASRVRDRGYEQYF	TGTGCCAGCAGGGTAAGGGACAGGGGTTACGAGCAGTACTTC
TRBV29-1	-	-	TRBJ2-7	12	CSVADSSYEQYF	TGCAGCGTTGCGGACAGCTCCTACGAGCAGTACTTC
TRBV7-2	-	-	TRBJ2-7	13	CASSHGLSDEQYF	TGTGCCAGCAGCCACGGACTGAGTGACGAGCAGTACTTC
TRBV11-2	-	TRBD2	TRBJ2-7	17	CASSSRGGRIGGYEQYF	TGTGCCAGCAGCTCCCGGGGGGGGCGGATCGGCGGCTACGAGCAGTACTTC
TRBV5-1	-	-	TRBJ1-1	12	CASSLGGPEAFF	TGCGCCAGCAGCTTGGGGGGCCCTGAAGCTTTCTTT
TRBV6-4	-	-	TRBJ1-1	11	CASSDRGGAFF	TGTGCCAGCAGTGATAGGGGGGGAGCTTTCTTT
TRBV27	-	TRBD2	TRBJ2-1	16	CASSTLAGGSRDEQFF	TGTGCCAGCAGCACGCTAGCGGGGGGGAGTAGGGATGAGCAGTTCTTC
TRBV5-1	once	TRBD1	TRBJ1-2	18	CASSLDIRRTGGRNGYTF	TGCGCCAGCAGCTTGGATATCAGAAGGACAGGGGGGCGTAATGGCTACACCTTC
TRBV27	-	TRBD2	TRBJ2-1	15	CASSSGTTSYNEQFF	TGTGCCAGCAGTTCCGGGACTACCTCCTACAATGAGCAGTTCTTC
TRBV6-1	-	-	TRBJ1-2	15	CASRLGGGIRFGYTF	TGTGCCAGCAGGCTAGGTGGAGGGATTCGGTTTGGCTACACCTTC
TRBV10-1	once	-	TRBJ2-4	20	CASKRTDAKVGPIAKNIQYF	TGCGCCAGCAAGCGGACAGACGCAAAAGTAGGGCCCATAGCCAAAAACATTCAGTACTTC
TRBV4-2	-	-	TRBJ1-2	13	CASSHTTNYGYTF	TGTGCCAGCAGCCACACAACTAACTATGGCTACACCTTC
TRBV5-6	-	-	TRBJ2-7	12	CASSLYPEEQYF	TGTGCCAGCAGCTTGTACCCAGAAGAGCAGTACTTC
TRBV10-3	-	-	TRBJ1-5	13	CAISEPLRGPQHF	TGTGCCATCAGTGAACCCCTCAGGGGGCCCCAGCATTTT
TRBV7-3	once	TRBD1	TRBJ1-1	13	CASSPGQGTEAFF	TGTGCCAGCAGCCCCGGACAGGGCACTGAAGCTTTCTTT
TRBV28	-	TRBD2	TRBJ2-1	16	CASSLVASGSYNEQFF	TGTGCCAGCAGCCTAGTGGCTAGCGGATCCTACAATGAGCAGTTCTTC
TRBV5-1	few	TRBD1	TRBJ1-2	16	CASSLTGDLSNYGYTF	TGCGCCAGCAGCCTTACAGGGGACCTTTCGAACTATGGCTACACCTTC
TRBV25-1	-	TRBD1	TRBJ2-7	14	CASSATGGSYEQYF	TGTGCCAGCAGTGCAACAGGGGGCTCCTACGAGCAGTACTTC